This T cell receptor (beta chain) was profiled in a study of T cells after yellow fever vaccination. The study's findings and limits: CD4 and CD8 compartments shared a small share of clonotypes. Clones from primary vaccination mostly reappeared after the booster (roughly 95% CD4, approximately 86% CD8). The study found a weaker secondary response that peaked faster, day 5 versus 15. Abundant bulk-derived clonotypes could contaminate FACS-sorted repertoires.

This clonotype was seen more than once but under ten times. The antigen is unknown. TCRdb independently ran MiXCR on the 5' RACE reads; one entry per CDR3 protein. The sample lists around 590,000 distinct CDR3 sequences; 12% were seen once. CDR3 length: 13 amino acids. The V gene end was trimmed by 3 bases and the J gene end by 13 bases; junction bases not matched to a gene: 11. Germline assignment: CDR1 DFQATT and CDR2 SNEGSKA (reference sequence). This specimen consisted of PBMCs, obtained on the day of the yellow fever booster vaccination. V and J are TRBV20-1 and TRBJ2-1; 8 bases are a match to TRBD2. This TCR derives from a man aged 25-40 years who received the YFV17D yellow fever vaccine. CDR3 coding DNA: TGCAGTGCTAGCTTCCTAGCGGGTGGCACACAGTTCTTC. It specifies CSASFLAGGTQFF.